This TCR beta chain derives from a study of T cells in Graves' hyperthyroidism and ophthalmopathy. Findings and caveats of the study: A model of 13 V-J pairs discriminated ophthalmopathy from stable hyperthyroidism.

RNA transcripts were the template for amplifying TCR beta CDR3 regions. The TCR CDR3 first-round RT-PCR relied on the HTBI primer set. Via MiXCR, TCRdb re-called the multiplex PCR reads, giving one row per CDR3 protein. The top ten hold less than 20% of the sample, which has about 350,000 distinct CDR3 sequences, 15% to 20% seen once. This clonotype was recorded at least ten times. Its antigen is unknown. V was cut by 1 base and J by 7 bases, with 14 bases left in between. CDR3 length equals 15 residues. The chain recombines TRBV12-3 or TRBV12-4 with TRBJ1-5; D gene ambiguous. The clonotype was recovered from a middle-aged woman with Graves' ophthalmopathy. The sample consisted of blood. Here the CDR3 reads CASSLGQGHGQPQHF. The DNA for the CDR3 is TGTGCCAGCAGTTTAGGACAAGGGCACGGGCAGCCCCAGCATTTT.